This T cell receptor (beta chain) originates from a study of cytomegalovirus exposure and HLA in healthy donors. PCR employed 60 Vbeta and 13 Jbeta primers. Sequenced by immunoSEQ multiplex PCR; TCRdb stores in-frame clones only, minus some. The sample lists about 130,000 clones; over 9.5% were seen once. Germline V lookup: CDR1 SGDLS, CDR2 YYNGEE. The ends were cut back, 0 bases at V and 2 bases at J, with 12 bases in the middle. The CDR3 is 15 residues long. What was sequenced was PBMCs. The source is a young woman in good health and CMV-seropositive. The V gene is TRBV9, the J gene TRBJ2-7; no reliable D call. The CDR3 sequence is CASSVGTLGTYEQYF. CDR3 in DNA: TGTGCCAGCAGCGTAGGCACCCTGGGCACCTACGAGCAGTACTTC.